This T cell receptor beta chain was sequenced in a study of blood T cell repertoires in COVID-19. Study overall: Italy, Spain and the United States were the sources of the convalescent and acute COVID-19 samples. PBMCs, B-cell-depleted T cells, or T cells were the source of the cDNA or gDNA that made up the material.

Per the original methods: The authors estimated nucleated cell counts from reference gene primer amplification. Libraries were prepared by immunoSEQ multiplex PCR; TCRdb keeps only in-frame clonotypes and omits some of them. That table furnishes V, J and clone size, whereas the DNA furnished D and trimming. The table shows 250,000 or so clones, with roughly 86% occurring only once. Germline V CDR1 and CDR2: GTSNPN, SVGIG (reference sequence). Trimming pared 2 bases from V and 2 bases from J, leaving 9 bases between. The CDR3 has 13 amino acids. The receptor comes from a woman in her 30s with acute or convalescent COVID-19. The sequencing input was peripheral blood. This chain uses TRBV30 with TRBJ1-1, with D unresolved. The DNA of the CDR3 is TGTGCCTGGAGTATCAAAATTAACACTGAAGCTTTCTTT. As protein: CAWSIKINTEAFF.